This T cell receptor (beta chain) was identified in a study of blood T cell repertoires in COVID-19. Data came from immunoSEQ multiplex PCR; TCRdb stores just in-frame clones and leaves some out. Here the sample spans about 190,000 clones, roughly 80% being singletons. Trimming cost V 3 bases and J 15 bases, with 13 bases left between them. The CDR3 covers 11 residues. The germline CDR1 and CDR2 sequences are SGHKS and YYEKEE (reference sequence). The source of this sequence is a man aged 55 to 70 with active or convalescent COVID-19. The chain employs TRBV5-5 and TRBJ2-1; maybe TRBD1 (6 bases). The material sequenced was peripheral blood. CDR3 bases: TGTGCCAGCAGCTCCCACAGGGAAGGGTTCTTC. It is translated as CASSSHREGFF.